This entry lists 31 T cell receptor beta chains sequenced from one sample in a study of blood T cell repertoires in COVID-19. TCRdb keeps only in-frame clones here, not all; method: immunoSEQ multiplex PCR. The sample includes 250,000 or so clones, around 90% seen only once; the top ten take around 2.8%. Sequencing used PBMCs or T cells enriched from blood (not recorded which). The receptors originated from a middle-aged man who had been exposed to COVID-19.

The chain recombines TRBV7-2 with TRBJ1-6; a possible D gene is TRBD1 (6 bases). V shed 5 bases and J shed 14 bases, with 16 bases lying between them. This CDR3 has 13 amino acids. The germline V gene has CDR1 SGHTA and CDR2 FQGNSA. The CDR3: CASSLQGPRSLHF. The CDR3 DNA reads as TGTGCCAGCAGCCTACAGGGACCAAGGTCCCTCCACTTT.

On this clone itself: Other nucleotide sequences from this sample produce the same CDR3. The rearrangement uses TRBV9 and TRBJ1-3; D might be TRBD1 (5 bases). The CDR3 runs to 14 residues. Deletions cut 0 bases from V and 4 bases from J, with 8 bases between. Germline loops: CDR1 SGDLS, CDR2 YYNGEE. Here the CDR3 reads CASSVGGGGNTIYF. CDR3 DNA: TGTGCCAGCAGCGTAGGGGGCGGCGGAAACACCATATATTTT.

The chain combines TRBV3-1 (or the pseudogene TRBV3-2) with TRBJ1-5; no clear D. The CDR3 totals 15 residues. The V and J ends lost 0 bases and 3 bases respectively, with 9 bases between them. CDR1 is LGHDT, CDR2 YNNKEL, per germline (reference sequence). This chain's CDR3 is CASSQDEGVNQPQHF. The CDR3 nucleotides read TGTGCCAGCAGCCAAGACGAGGGAGTCAATCAGCCCCAGCATTTT.

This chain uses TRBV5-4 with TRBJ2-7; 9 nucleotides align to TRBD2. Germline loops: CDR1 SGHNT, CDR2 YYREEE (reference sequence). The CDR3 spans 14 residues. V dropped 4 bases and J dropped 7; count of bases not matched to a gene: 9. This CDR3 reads CASSPGLALKEQYF. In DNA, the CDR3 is TGTGCCAGCAGCCCAGGACTAGCGCTGAAAGAGCAGTACTTC.

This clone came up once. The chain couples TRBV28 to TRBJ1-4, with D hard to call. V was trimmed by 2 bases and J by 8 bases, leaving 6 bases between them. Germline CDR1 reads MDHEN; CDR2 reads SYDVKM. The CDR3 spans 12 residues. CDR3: CASSLRREKLFF. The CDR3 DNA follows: TGTGCCAGCAGTTTAAGGCGGGAAAAACTGTTTTTT.

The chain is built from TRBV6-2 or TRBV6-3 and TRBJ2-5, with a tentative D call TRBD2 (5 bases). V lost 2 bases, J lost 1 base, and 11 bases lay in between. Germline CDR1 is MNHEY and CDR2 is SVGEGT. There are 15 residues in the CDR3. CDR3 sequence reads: CASSYRGLSQETQYF. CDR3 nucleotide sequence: TGTGCCAGCAGTTACCGGGGTCTTTCCCAAGAGACCCAGTACTTC.

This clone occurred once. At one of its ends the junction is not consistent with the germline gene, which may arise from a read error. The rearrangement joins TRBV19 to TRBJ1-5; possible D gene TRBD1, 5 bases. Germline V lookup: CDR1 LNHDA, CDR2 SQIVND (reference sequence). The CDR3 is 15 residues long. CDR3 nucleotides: TGTGCCAGCAGTACGGTAGGGGATGGCAATCAGCCCCAGCATTTT. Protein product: CASSTVGDGNQPQHF.

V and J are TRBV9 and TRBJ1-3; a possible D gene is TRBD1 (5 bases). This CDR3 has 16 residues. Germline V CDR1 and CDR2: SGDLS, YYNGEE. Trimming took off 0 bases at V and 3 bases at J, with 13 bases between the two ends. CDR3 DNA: TGTGCCAGCAGCGTAGCTGCTGGGGCTTTTGGAAACACCATATATTTT. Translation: CASSVAAGAFGNTIYF.

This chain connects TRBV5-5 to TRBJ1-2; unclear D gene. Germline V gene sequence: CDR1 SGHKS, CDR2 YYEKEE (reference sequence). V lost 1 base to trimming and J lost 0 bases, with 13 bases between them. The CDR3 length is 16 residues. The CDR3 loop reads CASSLNSILANYGYTF. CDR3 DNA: TGTGCCAGCAGCTTGAACAGTATACTAGCTAACTATGGCTACACCTTC.

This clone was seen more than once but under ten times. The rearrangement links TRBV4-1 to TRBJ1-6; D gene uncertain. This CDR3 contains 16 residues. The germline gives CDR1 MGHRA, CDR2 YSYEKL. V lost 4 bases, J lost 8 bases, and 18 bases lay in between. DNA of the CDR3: TGCGCCAGCAGCCGAGCGCTGCACTTTCTCGATTCACCCCTCCACTTT. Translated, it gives CASSRALHFLDSPLHF.

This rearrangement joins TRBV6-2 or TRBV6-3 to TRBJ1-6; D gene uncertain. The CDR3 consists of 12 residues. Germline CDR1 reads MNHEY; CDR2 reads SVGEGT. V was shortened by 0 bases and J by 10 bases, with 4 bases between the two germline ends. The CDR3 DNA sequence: TGTGCCAGCAGTTACTCATCGTCACCCCTCCACTTT. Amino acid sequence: CASSYSSSPLHF.

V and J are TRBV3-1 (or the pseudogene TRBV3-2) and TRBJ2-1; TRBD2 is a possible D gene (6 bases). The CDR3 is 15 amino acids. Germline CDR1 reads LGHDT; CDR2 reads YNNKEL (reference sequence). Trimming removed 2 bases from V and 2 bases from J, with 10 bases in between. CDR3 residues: CASSQWREAYNEQFF. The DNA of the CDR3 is TGTGCCAGCAGCCAATGGAGGGAGGCCTACAATGAGCAGTTCTTC.

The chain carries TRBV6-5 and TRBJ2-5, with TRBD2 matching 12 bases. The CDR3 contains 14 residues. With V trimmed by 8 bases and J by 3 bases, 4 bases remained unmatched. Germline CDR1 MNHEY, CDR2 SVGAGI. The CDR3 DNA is TGTGCCAGCCGATGGACTAGCGGGAAAGAGACCCAGTACTTC. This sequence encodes CASRWTSGKETQYF.

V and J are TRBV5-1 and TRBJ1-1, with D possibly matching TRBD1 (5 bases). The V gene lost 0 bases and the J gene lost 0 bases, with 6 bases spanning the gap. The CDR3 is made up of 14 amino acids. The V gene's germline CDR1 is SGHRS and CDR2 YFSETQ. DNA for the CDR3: TGCGCCAGCAGCTTGGACAGGCTGAACACTGAAGCTTTCTTT. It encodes CASSLDRLNTEAFF.

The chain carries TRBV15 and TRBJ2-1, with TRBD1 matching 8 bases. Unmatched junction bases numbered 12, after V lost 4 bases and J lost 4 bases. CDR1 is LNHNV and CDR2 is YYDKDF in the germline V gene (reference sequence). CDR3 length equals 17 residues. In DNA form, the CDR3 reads TGTGCCACCAGCACGCCCGTCCGGACAGGGAATTACAATGAGCAGTTCTTC. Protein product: CATSTPVRTGNYNEQFF.

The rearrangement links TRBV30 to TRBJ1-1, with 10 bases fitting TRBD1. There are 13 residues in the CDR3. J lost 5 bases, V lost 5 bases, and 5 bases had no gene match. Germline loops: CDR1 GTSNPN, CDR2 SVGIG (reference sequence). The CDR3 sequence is CAWVDRGSTEAFF. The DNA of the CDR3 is TGTGCCTGGGTGGACAGGGGGAGTACTGAAGCTTTCTTT.

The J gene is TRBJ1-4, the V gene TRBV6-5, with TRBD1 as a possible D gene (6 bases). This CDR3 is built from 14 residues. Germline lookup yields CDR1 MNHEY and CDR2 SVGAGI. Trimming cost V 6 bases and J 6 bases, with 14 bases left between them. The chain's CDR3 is CASRDYRADEKLFF. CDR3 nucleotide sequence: TGTGCCAGCAGAGATTACAGGGCTGATGAAAAACTGTTTTTT.

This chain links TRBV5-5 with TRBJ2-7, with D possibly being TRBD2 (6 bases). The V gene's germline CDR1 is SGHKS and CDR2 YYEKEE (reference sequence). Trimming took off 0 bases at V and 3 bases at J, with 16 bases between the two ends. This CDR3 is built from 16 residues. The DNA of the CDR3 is TGTGCCAGCAGCTTGGATAGTGTGGCGGGAAGCTACGAGCAGTACTTC. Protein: CASSLDSVAGSYEQYF.

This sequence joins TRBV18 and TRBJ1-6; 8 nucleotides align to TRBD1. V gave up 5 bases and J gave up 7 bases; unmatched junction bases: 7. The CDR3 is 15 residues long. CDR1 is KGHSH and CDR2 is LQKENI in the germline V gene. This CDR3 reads CASSTGQGGNSPLHF. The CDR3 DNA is TGTGCCAGCTCAACAGGACAGGGTGGCAATTCACCCCTCCACTTT.

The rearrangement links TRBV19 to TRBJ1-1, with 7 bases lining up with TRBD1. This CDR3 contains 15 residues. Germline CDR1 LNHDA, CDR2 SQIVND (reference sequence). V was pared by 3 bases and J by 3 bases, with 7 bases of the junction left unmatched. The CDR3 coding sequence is TGTGCCAGTAGTATCACGGGCAGGGGGGACACTGAAGCTTTCTTT. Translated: CASSITGRGDTEAFF.

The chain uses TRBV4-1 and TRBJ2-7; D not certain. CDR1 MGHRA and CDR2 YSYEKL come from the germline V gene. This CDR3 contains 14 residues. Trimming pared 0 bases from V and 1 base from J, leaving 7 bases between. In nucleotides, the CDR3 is TGCGCCAGCAGCCAAGAACAGTCGTCCTACGAGCAGTACTTC. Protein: CASSQEQSSYEQYF.

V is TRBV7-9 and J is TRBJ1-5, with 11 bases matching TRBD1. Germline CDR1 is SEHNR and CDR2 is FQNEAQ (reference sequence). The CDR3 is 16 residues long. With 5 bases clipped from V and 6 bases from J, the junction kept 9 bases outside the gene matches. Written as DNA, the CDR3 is TGTGCCAGCAGCGAGGGACAGGGGGACGTTGGTCAGCCCCAGCATTTT. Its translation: CASSEGQGDVGQPQHF.

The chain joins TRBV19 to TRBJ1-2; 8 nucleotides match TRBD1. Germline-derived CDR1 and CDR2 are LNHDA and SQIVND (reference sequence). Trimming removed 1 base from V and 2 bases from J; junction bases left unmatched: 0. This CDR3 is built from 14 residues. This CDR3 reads CASSIAGGNYGYTF. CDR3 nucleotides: TGTGCCAGTAGTATAGCAGGGGGCAACTATGGCTACACCTTC.

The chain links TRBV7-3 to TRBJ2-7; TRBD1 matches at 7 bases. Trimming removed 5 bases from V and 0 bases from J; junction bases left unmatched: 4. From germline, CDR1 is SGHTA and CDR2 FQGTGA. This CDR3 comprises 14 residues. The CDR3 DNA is TGTGCCAGCAGCCCTGACAGGGTCTCCTACGAGCAGTACTTC. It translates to CASSPDRVSYEQYF.

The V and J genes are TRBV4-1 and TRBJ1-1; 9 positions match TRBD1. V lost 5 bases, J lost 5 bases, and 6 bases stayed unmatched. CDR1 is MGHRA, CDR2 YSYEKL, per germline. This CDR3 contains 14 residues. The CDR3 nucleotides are TGCGCCAGCAGCGCTGGGACAGGGAGAACTGAAGCTTTCTTT. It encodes CASSAGTGRTEAFF.

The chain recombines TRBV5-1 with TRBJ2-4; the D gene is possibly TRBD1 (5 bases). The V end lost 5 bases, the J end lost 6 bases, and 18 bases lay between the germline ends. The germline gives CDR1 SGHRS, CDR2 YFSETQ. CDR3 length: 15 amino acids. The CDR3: CASRPDSGSGNIQYF. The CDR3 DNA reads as TGCGCCAGCAGACCTGATTCAGGGTCTGGAAACATTCAGTACTTC.

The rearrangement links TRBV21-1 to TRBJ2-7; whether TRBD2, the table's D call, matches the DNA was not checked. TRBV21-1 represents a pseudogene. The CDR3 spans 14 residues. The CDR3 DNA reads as TGTGCCAGCAGCAAAGTAAACTCGGAGTACGAGCAGTACTTC. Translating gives CASSKVNSEYEQYF.

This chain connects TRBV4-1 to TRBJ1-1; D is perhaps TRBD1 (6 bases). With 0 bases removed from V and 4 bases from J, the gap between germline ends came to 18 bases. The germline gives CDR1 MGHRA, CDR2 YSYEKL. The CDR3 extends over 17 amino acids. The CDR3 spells CASSQEGATTGLTEAFF. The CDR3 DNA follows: TGCGCCAGCAGCCAAGAAGGGGCCACAACAGGGCTCACTGAAGCTTTCTTT.

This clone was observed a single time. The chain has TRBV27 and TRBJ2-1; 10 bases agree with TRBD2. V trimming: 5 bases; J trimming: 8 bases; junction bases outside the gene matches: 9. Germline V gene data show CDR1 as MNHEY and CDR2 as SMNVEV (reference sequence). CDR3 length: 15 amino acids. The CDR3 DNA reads TGTGCCAGCAGTCTGTCTAGCGGGAGAGGGCATGAGCAGTTCTTC. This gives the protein CASSLSSGRGHEQFF.

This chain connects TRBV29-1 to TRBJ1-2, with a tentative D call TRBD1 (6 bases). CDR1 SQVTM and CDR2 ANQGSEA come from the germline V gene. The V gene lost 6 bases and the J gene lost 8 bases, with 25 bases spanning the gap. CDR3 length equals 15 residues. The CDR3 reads CSVLEDSSIGIGYTF. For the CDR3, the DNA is TGCAGCGTCTTAGAGGACAGCTCTATTGGTATCGGCTACACCTTC.

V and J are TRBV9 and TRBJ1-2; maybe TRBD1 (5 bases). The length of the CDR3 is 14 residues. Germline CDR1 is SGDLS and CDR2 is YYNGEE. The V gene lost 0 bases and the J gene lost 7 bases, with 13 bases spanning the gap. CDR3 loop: CASSVGGDGSGYTF. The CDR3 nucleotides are TGTGCCAGCAGCGTAGGAGGGGACGGGAGTGGCTACACCTTC.